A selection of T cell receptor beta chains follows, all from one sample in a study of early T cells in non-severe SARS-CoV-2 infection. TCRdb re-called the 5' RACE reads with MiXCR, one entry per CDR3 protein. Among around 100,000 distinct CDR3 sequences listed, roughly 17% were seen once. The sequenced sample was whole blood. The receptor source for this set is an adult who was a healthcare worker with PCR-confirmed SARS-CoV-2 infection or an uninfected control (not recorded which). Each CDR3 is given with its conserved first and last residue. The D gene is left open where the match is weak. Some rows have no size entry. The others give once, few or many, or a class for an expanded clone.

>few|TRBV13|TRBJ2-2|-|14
TGTGCCAGCAGTCCTGACATAACAATCGGGGAGCTGTTTTTT
CASSPDITIGELFF
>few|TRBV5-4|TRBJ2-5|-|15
TGTGCCAGCAGCAAGGGGACCGTCGGTCAAGAGACCCAGTACTTC
CASSKGTVGQETQYF
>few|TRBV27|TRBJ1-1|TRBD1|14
TGTGCCAGCAGAAAGACAGGGGGATCGATGGGAGCTTTCTTT
CASRKTGGSMGAFF
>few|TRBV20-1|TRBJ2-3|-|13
TGCAGTGCCGCAGGGGAACCCACAGATACGCAGTATTTT
CSAAGEPTDTQYF
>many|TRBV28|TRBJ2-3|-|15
TGTGCCAGCAGTTTATCGTGGCGGGACGAAGATACGCAGTATTTT
CASSLSWRDEDTQYF
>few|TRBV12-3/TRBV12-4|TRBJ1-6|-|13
TGTGCCAGTCAAGGTGATGGTAATTCACCCCTCCACTTT
CASQGDGNSPLHF
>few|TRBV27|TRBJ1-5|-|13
TGTGCCAGCAGGGGGGGACAAAATCAGCCCCAGCATTTT
CASRGGQNQPQHF
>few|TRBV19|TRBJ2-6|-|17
TGTCCCCCCGGGATGGGTGGGGCTAGCTCTGGGGCCAACGTCCTGACTTTC
CPPGMGGASSGANVLTF
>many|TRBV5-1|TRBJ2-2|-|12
TGCGCCAGCCATACCGATTACCGGGAGCTGTTTTTT
CASHTDYRELFF
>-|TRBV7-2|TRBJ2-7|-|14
TGTGCCAGCAGCGCAGACAGTCTGACTGGCGAGCAGTACTTC
CASSADSLTGEQYF
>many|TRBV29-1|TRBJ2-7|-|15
TGCAGCGTTTATGCTCGAGGGATAGAGAGCTACGAGCAGTACTTC
CSVYARGIESYEQYF
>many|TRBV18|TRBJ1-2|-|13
TGTGCCAGCTCACCACCGGCAAGCTATGGCTACACCTTC
CASSPPASYGYTF
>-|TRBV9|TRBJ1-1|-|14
TGTGCCAGCAGCGTAGAGCCGGGGGGAACTGAAGCTTTCTTT
CASSVEPGGTEAFF
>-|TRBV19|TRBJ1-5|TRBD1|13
TGTGCCAGTAGTGGACAGGGTGTTCAGCCCCAGCATTTT
CASSGQGVQPQHF
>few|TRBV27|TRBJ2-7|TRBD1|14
TGTGCCAGCAGTATAAAGGGACAGGACTACGAGCAGTACTTC
CASSIKGQDYEQYF
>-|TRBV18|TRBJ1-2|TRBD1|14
TGTGCCAGCTCACCACCTGGGACAGCTTCTGGCTACACCTTC
CASSPPGTASGYTF
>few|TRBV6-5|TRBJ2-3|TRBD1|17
TGTGCCAGCAGTTACCGATCACCGGGACAGGGGCCAGATACGCAGTATTTT
CASSYRSPGQGPDTQYF
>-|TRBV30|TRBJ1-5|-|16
TGTGCCTGGAGTCGCCCGGGGGCCAAGATCGGTCAGCCCCAGCATTTT
CAWSRPGAKIGQPQHF
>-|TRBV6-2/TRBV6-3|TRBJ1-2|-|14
TGTGCCAGCAGTTACTCGAGTGTCCCCCGCGGCTACACCTTC
CASSYSSVPRGYTF
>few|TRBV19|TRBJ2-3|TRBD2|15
TGTGCCAGTAGTCGGACTAGCGGGACCACAGATACGCAGTATTTT
CASSRTSGTTDTQYF
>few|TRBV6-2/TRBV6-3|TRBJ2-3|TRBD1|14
TGTGCCAGCAGATACAGGGGGCTCTTGGATACGCAGTATTTT
CASRYRGLLDTQYF
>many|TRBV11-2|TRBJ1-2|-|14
TGTGCCAGCAGCTTAGGACAGGACCCCTATGGCTACACCTTC
CASSLGQDPYGYTF
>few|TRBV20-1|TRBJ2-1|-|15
TGCAGTGCTAGAGATCGCCGGGGGGCACGTAATGAGCAGTTCTTC
CSARDRRGARNEQFF
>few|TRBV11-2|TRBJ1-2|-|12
TGTGCCAGCAGCGTCGGATCATATGGCTACACCTTC
CASSVGSYGYTF
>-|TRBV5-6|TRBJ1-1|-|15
TGTGCCAGCAGCTTGTTCTGGGAGGTGAGCACTGAAGCTTTCTTT
CASSLFWEVSTEAFF